Listed here is a single TCR beta chain. This record belongs to a study of T cell changes during pregnancy in multiple sclerosis. The table came from immunoSEQ multiplex PCR; TCRdb's copy has only in-frame clones and leaves some out. Of 30,000 to 45,000 clones in the sample, over 75% were seen once. The CDR3 has 15 residues. The V segment lost 3 bases and the J segment 5 bases; nucleotides outside the gene matches: 7. Per the germline V gene, CDR1 is MNHEY and CDR2 is SMNVEV (reference sequence). V and J are TRBV27 and TRBJ2-7; 10 nucleotides agree with TRBD2. The specimen was CD4+ T cells from peripheral blood mononuclear cells, collected in the third trimester of pregnancy. The TCR comes from a female donor with multiple sclerosis, enrolled in a pregnancy study. In nucleotides, the CDR3 is TGTGCCAGCAGTTTTGAAGCGGGAGGGAACCACGAGCAGTACTTC. This translates into CASSFEAGGNHEQYF.